The 6 T cell receptor beta chains below come from one sample, sequenced in a study of T and B cells in COVID-19 patients. TRB rearrangements were amplified by multiplex PCR with BIOMED2 TRB-A/B primers. TCRdb passed the multiplex PCR reads through MiXCR, listing each CDR3 protein once. The table shows around 15,000 distinct CDR3 sequences, with 28% occurring only once. Each TRB amplification used about 250-550 ng of genomic DNA from blood. Sequencing input: blood. Source of these receptors: a human donor who had recovered from COVID-19.

This clonotype was seen repeatedly, ten times or more. This rearrangement joins TRBV15 to TRBJ2-6, with 12 bases that match TRBD1. The CDR3 covers 18 residues. Germline V gives CDR1 LNHNV, CDR2 YYDKDF (reference sequence). Trimming cost V 4 bases and J 1 base; bases outside gene matches: 5. Here the CDR3 reads CATSNRDRGLSGANVLTF. The CDR3 DNA is TGTGCCACCAGCAACCGGGACAGGGGGCTTTCTGGGGCCAACGTCCTGACTTTC.

The chain links TRBV5-1 to TRBJ2-7; the D call may be TRBD1 or TRBD2 (5 bases each). The CDR3 totals 16 residues. V was clipped by 1 base and J by 6 bases, with 20 bases between them. Germline lookup yields CDR1 SGHRS and CDR2 YFSETQ. Written as DNA, the CDR3 is TGCGCCAGCAGCTTGACCCTCGGGACGGCCCTTGGCGAGCAGTACTTC. It translates to CASSLTLGTALGEQYF.

This clonotype ranks as medium-sized. This chain links TRBV6-4 with TRBJ2-4; D might be TRBD1 (5 bases). The germline V gene has CDR1 MRHNA and CDR2 SNTAGT. The CDR3 runs 15 residues. V shed 5 bases and J shed 10 bases, with 21 bases lying between them. The CDR3, as DNA: TGTGCCAGCAGTCCCTCGGCAGGGTCCGGTCGGATTCAGTACTTC. Protein sequence: CASSPSAGSGRIQYF.

This chain uses TRBV20-1 with TRBJ2-6; 9 bases line up with TRBD1. The CDR3 length is 17 residues. CDR1 DFQATT and CDR2 SNEGSKA come from the germline V gene (reference sequence). V lost 6 bases and J lost 4; bases outside the gene matches: 13. The CDR3 region is CSAVSGTGLRGANVLTF. CDR3 in DNA: TGCAGTGCCGTATCCGGGACAGGGCTGAGAGGGGCCAACGTCCTGACTTTC.

V gene TRBV29-1 combines with J gene TRBJ1-6, with TRBD1 matching over 7 bases. The length of the CDR3 is 15 residues. J was trimmed by 6 bases and V by 3 bases; bases with no gene match: 8. Germline loops: CDR1 SQVTM, CDR2 ANQGSEA. CDR3 sequence: CSVESSGTANSPLHF. The CDR3 DNA is TGCAGCGTTGAGTCTAGCGGGACAGCTAATTCACCCCTCCACTTT.

The rearrangement joins TRBV5-1 to TRBJ1-6; D unclear. Germline V CDR1 and CDR2: SGHRS, YFSETQ. Trimming shortened V by 0 bases and J by 0 bases, and 7 bases separated the two germline ends. The CDR3 contains 16 residues. The CDR3 DNA sequence: TGCGCCAGCAGCTTGGGACGGGACTCCTATAATTCACCCCTCCACTTT. Its translation: CASSLGRDSYNSPLHF.